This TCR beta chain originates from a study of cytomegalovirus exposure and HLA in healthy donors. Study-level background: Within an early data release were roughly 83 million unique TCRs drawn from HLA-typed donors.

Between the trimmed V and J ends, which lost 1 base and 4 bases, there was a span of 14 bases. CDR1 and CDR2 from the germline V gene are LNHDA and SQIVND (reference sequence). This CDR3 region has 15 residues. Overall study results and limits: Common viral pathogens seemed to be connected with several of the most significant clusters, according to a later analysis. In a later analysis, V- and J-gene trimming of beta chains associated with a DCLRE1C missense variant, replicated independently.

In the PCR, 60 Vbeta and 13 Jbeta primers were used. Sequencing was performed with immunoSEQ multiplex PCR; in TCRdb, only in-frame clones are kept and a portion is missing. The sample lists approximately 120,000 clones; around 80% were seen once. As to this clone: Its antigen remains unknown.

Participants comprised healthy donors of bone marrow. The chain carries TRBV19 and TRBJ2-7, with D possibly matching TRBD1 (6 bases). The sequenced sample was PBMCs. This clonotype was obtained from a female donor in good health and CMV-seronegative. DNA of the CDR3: TGTGCCAGTAGTATAGTAACAGGGCGAGGATACGAGCAGTACTTC. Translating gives CASSIVTGRGYEQYF.